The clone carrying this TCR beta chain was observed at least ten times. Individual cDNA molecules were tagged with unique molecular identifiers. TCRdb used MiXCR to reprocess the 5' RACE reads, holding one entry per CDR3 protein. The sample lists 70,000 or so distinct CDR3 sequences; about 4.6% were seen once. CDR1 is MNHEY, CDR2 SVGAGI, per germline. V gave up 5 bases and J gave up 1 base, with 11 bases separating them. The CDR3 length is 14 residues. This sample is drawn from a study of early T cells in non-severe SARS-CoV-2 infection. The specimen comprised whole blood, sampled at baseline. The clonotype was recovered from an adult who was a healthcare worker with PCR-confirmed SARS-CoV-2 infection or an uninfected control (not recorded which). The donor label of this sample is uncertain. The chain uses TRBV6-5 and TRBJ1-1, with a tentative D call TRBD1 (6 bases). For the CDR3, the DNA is TGTGCCAGCAGTACACAGACAGGGAACACTGAAGCTTTCTTT. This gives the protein CASSTQTGNTEAFF.